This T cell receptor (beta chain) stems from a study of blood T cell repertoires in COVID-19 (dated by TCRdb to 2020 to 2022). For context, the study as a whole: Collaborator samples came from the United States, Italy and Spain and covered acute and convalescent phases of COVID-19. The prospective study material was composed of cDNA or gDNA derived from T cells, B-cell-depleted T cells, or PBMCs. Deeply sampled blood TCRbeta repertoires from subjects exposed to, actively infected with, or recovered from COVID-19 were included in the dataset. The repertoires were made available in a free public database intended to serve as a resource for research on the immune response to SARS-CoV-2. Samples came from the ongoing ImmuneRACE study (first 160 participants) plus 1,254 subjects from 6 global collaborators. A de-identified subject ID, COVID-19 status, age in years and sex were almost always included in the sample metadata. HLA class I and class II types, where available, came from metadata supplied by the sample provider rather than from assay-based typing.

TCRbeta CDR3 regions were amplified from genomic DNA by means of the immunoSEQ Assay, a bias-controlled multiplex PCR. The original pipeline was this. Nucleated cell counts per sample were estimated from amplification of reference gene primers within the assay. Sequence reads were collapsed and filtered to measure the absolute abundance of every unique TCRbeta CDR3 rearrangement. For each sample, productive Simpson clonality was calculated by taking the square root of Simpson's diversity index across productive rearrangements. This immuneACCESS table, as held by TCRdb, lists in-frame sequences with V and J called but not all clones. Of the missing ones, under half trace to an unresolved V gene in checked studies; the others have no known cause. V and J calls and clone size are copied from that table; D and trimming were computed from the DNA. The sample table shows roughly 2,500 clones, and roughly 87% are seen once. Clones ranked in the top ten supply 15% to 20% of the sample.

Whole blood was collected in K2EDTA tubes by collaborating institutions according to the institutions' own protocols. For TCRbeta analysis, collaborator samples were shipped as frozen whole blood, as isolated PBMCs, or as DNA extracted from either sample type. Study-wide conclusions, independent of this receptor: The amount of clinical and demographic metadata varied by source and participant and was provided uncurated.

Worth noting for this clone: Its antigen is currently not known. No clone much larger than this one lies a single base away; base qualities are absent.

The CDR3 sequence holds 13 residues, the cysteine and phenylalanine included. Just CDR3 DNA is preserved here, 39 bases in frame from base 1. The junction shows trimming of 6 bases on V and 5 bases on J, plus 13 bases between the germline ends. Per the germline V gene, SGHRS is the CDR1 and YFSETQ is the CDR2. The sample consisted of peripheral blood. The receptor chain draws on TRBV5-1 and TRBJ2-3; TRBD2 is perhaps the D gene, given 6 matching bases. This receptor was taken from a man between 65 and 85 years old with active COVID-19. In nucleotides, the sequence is TGCGCCAGCAATTCCGCGGGAATAGATACGCAGTATTTT. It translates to CASNSAGIDTQYF.